This T cell receptor (beta chain) was documented in a study of response to subunit inactivated influenza vaccine. Study-wide findings and caveats: T cells newly recruited by each seasonal influenza vaccination are few, the authors suggested.

CDR1 is SEHNR, CDR2 FQNEAQ, per germline (reference sequence). This CDR3 is built from 14 residues. Turning to this clonotype: As yet, its antigen is unknown. Mismatch with germline at one junction end may stem from a read error.

TCRdb analysed the RT-PCR reads with MiXCR anew, one entry per CDR3 protein. The table lists over 400,000 distinct CDR3 sequences, approximately 12% of them singletons. The sample here was PBMCs from blood, taken more than 35 days after vaccination. This chain uses TRBV7-9 with TRBJ2-1; possibly TRBD1 for D (6 bases). This TCR was sampled from a man over 45 who received an inactivated influenza vaccine. CDR3 in DNA: TGTCCCAGCACCACCGACAGGCTTTACAATGAGCAGTTCTTC. Protein sequence: CPSTTDRLYNEQFF.